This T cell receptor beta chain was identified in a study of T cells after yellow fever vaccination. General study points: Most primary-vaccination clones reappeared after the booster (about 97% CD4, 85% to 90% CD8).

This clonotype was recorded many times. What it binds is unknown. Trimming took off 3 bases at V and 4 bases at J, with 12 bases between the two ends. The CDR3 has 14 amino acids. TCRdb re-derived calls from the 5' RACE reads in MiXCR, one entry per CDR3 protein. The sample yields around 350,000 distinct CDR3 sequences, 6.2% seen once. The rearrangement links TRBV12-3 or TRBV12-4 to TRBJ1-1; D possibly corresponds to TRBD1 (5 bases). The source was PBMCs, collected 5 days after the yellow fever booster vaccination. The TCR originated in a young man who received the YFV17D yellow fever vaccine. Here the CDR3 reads CASSLAGTRTEAFF. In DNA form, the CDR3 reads TGTGCCAGCAGTTTGGCCGGGACCCGCACTGAAGCTTTCTTT.